These 25 T cell receptor beta chains share one sample of origin, sequenced in a study of memory CD4+ T cells and cytomegalovirus serostatus. Single viable CD3+CD4+CD8-CD45RO+ cells were sorted as the memory CD4+ T cells. Some clones are missing from TCRdb's copy, which holds only in-frame ones; the method was immunoSEQ multiplex PCR. The sample lists around 40,000 clones, about three quarters occurring once. Material for sequencing was memory CD4+ T cells from blood. The receptor source for this set is an adult in good health and CMV-seronegative.

This chain links TRBV5-1 with TRBJ1-6; D unresolved. Germline V gives CDR1 SGHRS, CDR2 YFSETQ. There are 15 residues in the CDR3. The V gene lost 0 bases and the J gene lost 7 bases, with 11 bases spanning the gap. CDR3 sequence (DNA): TGCGCCAGCAGCTTGGATGGCGATGGGAATTCACCCCTCCACTTT. Protein sequence: CASSLDGDGNSPLHF.

J is TRBJ1-3 and V is TRBV30, with D unresolved. This CDR3 comprises 14 residues. Germline-derived CDR1 and CDR2 are GTSNPN and SVGIG (reference sequence). V gave up 2 bases and J gave up 3 bases, with 11 bases separating them. The CDR3 loop is CAWSSPHSGNTIYF. CDR3 DNA: TGTGCCTGGAGTTCACCCCACAGTGGAAACACCATATATTTT.

The chain couples TRBV30 to TRBJ1-6; 9 positions match TRBD1. The CDR3 loop spans 15 amino acids. The V gene end was trimmed by 5 bases and the J gene end by 7 bases; junction bases not matched to a gene: 9. Germline lookup yields CDR1 GTSNPN and CDR2 SVGIG (reference sequence). The CDR3 protein is CAWRFGTGKNSPLHF. CDR3 in DNA: TGTGCCTGGCGATTTGGGACAGGGAAAAATTCACCCCTCCACTTT.

V is TRBV2 and J is TRBJ1-2; D gene ambiguous. Germline assignment: CDR1 SNHLY and CDR2 FYNNEI. The V and J ends lost 2 bases and 2 bases respectively, with 9 bases between them. This CDR3 is built from 14 residues. CDR3 nucleotide sequence: TGTGCCAGCAGTGAAATGGGAGCGAACTATGGCTACACCTTC. It translates to CASSEMGANYGYTF.

This sequence joins TRBV27 and TRBJ2-7; D may be TRBD1 (6 bases). CDR1 is MNHEY and CDR2 is SMNVEV in the germline V gene (reference sequence). The germline V and J ends were trimmed by 6 bases and 1 base, with 16 bases remaining between them. CDR3 length: 15 amino acids. The CDR3 coding sequence is TGTGCCAGCAGCCGGAAGATACAGGGATCCTACGAGCAGTACTTC. Translating it yields CASSRKIQGSYEQYF.

This clone was counted a single time. The gene calls are TRBV4-2 and TRBJ1-1; TRBD1 agrees at 10 bases. Germline assignment: CDR1 LGHNA and CDR2 YNFKEQ. The trim removed 4 bases at V and 4 bases at J, leaving 6 bases unmatched. This CDR3 spans 15 amino acids. The CDR3 loop is CASSRHGTGVTEAFF. DNA of the CDR3: TGTGCCAGCAGCCGGCACGGGACAGGGGTCACTGAAGCTTTCTTT.

The CDR3 here is CASSQDGWASEAFF. The CDR3 coding sequence is TGTGCCAGCAGCCAAGACGGTTGGGCATCCGAAGCTTTCTTT. This rearrangement joins TRBV14 to TRBJ1-1; D is unresolved. The CDR3 is 14 amino acids. With 0 bases removed from V and 8 bases from J, the gap between germline ends came to 13 bases. Germline lookup yields CDR1 SGHDN and CDR2 FVKESK.

The chain employs TRBV10-3 and TRBJ1-2; no reliable D call. The CDR3 length is 14 residues. Germline values: CDR1 ENHRY, CDR2 SYGVKD. V lost 11 bases, J lost 0 bases, and 16 bases lay in between. DNA of the CDR3: TGTGCCGCGCGTGGGGAACTTGCTAACTATGGCTACACCTTC. Residues: CAARGELANYGYTF.

V usage is TRBV5-5 and J usage is TRBJ2-7; TRBD2 aligns across 12 bases. V lost 3 bases, J lost 3 bases, and 4 bases stayed unmatched. Looked up from germline, CDR1 is SGHKS and CDR2 is YYEKEE (reference sequence). The CDR3 loop spans 15 amino acids. CDR3 coding DNA: TGTGCCAGCAGCTCAACTAGCGGGGGGTACTACGAGCAGTACTTC. Amino acids: CASSSTSGGYYEQYF.

This sequence joins TRBV23-1 and TRBJ1-2, with D possibly matching TRBD1 (5 bases). TRBV23-1 is an open reading frame, and its role is uncertain. CDR3 length: 14 amino acids. The V end was cut by 0 bases, the J end by 6 bases, with 11 bases between. CDR3 sequence reads: CASSQSGGEDGYTF. Here the CDR3 DNA reads TGCGCCAGCAGTCAATCCGGGGGGGAGGATGGCTACACCTTC.

The V call is TRBV9, the J call TRBJ2-1, with D tentatively TRBD1 (5 bases). Germline values: CDR1 SGDLS, CDR2 YYNGEE. V lost 0 bases and J lost 2, with 12 bases in between. The length of the CDR3 is 16 residues. The CDR3 here is CASSVEGVKPYNEQFF. For the CDR3, the DNA is TGTGCCAGCAGCGTAGAAGGGGTGAAGCCCTACAATGAGCAGTTCTTC.

The chain uses TRBV11-1 and TRBJ2-7; 7 positions agree with TRBD1. With 5 bases clipped from V and 3 bases from J, the junction kept 4 bases outside the gene matches. The CDR3 is made up of 13 amino acids. Looked up from germline, CDR1 is SGHAT and CDR2 is FQDESV (reference sequence). The CDR3 here is CASSRDSDYEQYF. DNA for the CDR3: TGTGCCAGCAGCCGGGACAGTGACTACGAGCAGTACTTC.

This clone was counted only a few times. The chain employs TRBV5-4 and TRBJ1-2; TRBD1 matches 9 bases. From germline, CDR1 is SGHNT and CDR2 YYREEE (reference sequence). Trimming took 7 bases from V and 0 from J; bases not matched to a gene: 7. CDR3 length: 15 amino acids. This chain's CDR3 is CASLLQGASNYGYTF. CDR3 DNA sequence: TGTGCCAGCTTGCTACAGGGGGCTTCTAACTATGGCTACACCTTC.

J is TRBJ1-1 and V is TRBV9; TRBD1 matches 11 bases. Looked up from germline, CDR1 is SGDLS and CDR2 is YYNGEE. Trimming took 3 bases from V and 4 from J; bases not matched to a gene: 2. This CDR3 region has 14 residues. The CDR3: CASSAGQGVTEAFF. In DNA form, the CDR3 reads TGTGCCAGCAGCGCGGGACAGGGGGTCACTGAAGCTTTCTTT. Full variable domain (remainder filled in from reference TRBV9 and TRBJ1-1): DSGVTQTPKHLITATGQRVTLRCSPRSGDLSVYWYQQSLDQGLQFLIQYYNGEERAKGNILERFSAQQFPDLHSELNLSSLELGDSALYFCASSAGQGVTEAFFGQGTRLTVV.

The rearrangement uses TRBV19 and TRBJ1-1; D ambiguous. Trimming stripped 7 bases from V and 1 base from J, with 16 bases between. The germline V gene encodes CDR1 LNHDA and CDR2 SQIVND (reference sequence). CDR3 length: 15 residues. The CDR3 DNA reads TGTGCCAGTACCGCCCGGACGGAATCGAACACTGAAGCTTTCTTT. Amino acids: CASTARTESNTEAFF.

The chain has TRBV19 and TRBJ2-6; no reliable D call. The CDR3 has 16 residues. Germline V lookup: CDR1 LNHDA, CDR2 SQIVND (reference sequence). V shed 9 bases and J shed 0 bases, with 15 bases lying between them. The CDR3 region is CARIVPGYSGANVLTF. Written as DNA, the CDR3 is TGTGCCAGAATTGTTCCCGGATACTCTGGGGCCAACGTCCTGACTTTC.

The CDR3 DNA reads TGTGCCAGCAGCGCCCGACAGGGAACTGATGAAGCTTTCTTT. Protein sequence: CASSARQGTDEAFF. J is TRBJ1-1 and V is TRBV5-5, with 7 bases lining up with TRBD1. The CDR3 runs to 14 residues. V shed 4 bases, J shed 7 bases, and the junction held 10 bases outside the gene matches. Germline V gene data show CDR1 as SGHKS and CDR2 as YYEKEE (reference sequence).

This clone appeared a few times. The chain uses TRBV11-2 and TRBJ2-2; perhaps D is TRBD1 or TRBD2 (5 bases each). This CDR3 is built from 16 residues. Germline values: CDR1 SGHAT, CDR2 FQNNGV. V lost 5 bases, J lost 2 bases, and 15 bases lay in between. The chain's CDR3 is CASSPFRDGNTGELFF. DNA for the CDR3: TGTGCCAGCAGCCCGTTCCGGGACGGAAACACCGGGGAGCTGTTTTTT.

The genes are TRBV30 and TRBJ2-4; D gene ambiguous. The V gene lost 3 bases and the J gene lost 0 bases, with 6 bases spanning the gap. This CDR3 region has 13 residues. Germline CDR1 is GTSNPN and CDR2 is SVGIG (reference sequence). The CDR3 DNA sequence: TGTGCCTGGAGAAGTCTAGCCAAAAACATTCAGTACTTC. Its translation: CAWRSLAKNIQYF.

This clone showed up just a few times. The rearrangement joins TRBV7-2 to TRBJ2-3; unclear D gene. This CDR3 contains 12 residues. Germline assignment: CDR1 SGHTA and CDR2 FQGNSA. V was pared by 6 bases and J by 0 bases, with 4 bases between. The CDR3: CASSTSTDTQYF. CDR3 DNA sequence: TGTGCCAGCAGTACTAGCACAGATACGCAGTATTTT.

The rearrangement joins TRBV11-2 to TRBJ2-4, with 10 bases identical to TRBD2. The junction had 16 bases not matched to a gene; V was cut back by 5 bases and J by 3 bases. The CDR3 totals 19 residues. Germline loops: CDR1 SGHAT, CDR2 FQNNGV. The CDR3 sequence: CASSKSRASGGIGKNIQYF. CDR3 nucleotide sequence: TGTGCCAGCAGCAAATCTCGGGCTAGCGGGGGTATCGGCAAAAACATTCAGTACTTC. Complete variable domain (other parts from reference TRBV11-2 and TRBJ2-4): EAGVAQSPRYKIIEKRQSVAFWCNPISGHATLYWYQQILGQGPKLLIQFQNNGVVDDSQLPKDRFSAERLKGVDSTLKIQPAKLEDSAVYLCASSKSRASGGIGKNIQYFGAGTRLSVL.

V is TRBV5-8 and J is TRBJ1-1, with D hard to call. Trimming left V 4 bases short and J 1 base short, with 11 bases between. The CDR3 runs 14 residues. Germline V gene lookup returns CDR1 SGHTS and CDR2 YDEGEE. The CDR3: CASSPRDTNTEAFF. In nucleotides, the CDR3 is TGTGCCAGCAGCCCACGGGATACGAACACTGAAGCTTTCTTT. The full variable domain, completed using reference TRBV5-8 and TRBJ1-1, is EAGVTQSPTHLIKTRGQQATLRCSPISGHTSVYWYQQALGLGLQFLLWYDEGEERNRGNFPPRFSGRQFPNYSSELNVNALELEDSALYLCASSPRDTNTEAFFGQGTRLTVV.

A remark on this clone: This CDR3 is also generated by other DNA sequences in the sample. The gene calls are TRBV2 and TRBJ2-3; 12 bases are shared with TRBD2. The CDR3 runs 15 residues. CDR1 SNHLY and CDR2 FYNNEI come from the germline V gene. V was pared by 5 bases and J by 2 bases, with 2 bases of the junction left unmatched. For the CDR3, the DNA is TGTGCCAGCAGTCCTAGCGGGGGGGCCACAGATACGCAGTATTTT. Its translation: CASSPSGGATDTQYF.

This clone was seen more than once but under ten times. The V call is TRBV11-2, the J call TRBJ2-2; D is ambiguous. The CDR3 sequence is 15 residues long. CDR1 SGHAT and CDR2 FQNNGV come from the germline V gene. Trimming shortened V by 0 bases and J by 1 base, and 6 bases separated the two germline ends. The CDR3 DNA sequence: TGTGCCAGCAGCTTAGAGGGGAAGAACACCGGGGAGCTGTTTTTT. Translating it yields CASSLEGKNTGELFF.

In its sample, this clone was seen once. The chain carries TRBV4-1 and TRBJ2-5, with 12 bases that match TRBD1. This CDR3 contains 20 residues. Germline values: CDR1 MGHRA, CDR2 YSYEKL. Trimming took 0 bases from V and 1 from J; bases not matched to a gene: 12. This CDR3 reads CASSQDGDRGRLGAQETQYF. In DNA, the CDR3 is TGCGCCAGCAGCCAAGACGGGGACAGGGGGCGCTTGGGGGCCCAAGAGACCCAGTACTTC.